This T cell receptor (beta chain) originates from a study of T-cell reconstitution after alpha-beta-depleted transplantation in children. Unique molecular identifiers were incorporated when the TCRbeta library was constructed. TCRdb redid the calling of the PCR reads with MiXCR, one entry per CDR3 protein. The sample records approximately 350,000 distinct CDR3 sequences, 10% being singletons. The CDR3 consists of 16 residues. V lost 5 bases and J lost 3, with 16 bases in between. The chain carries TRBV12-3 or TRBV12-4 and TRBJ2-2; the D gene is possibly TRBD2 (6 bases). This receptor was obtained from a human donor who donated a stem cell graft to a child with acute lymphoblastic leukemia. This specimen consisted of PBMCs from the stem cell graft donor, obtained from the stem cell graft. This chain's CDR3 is CASSPLGSGDTGELFF. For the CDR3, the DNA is TGTGCCAGCAGTCCTCTCGGGTCGGGGGACACCGGGGAGCTGTTTTTT.